Only a few counts were recorded for the clone carrying this TCR beta chain. Germline V CDR1 and CDR2: KGHDR, SFDVKD. Trimming took 4 bases from V and 5 from J, leaving 16 bases between them. There are 15 residues in the CDR3. This sample is drawn from a study of regulatory T cells in long-lasting Graves disease. Study as a whole: Treatment with antithyroid drugs for over 5 years, together with positive TSH receptor antibodies, meant persistent Graves' disease.

Time point specified: persistent/refractory GD, antithyroid drugs over 5 years with positive TRAb. From RNA extracted from PBMCs, the TCR library was made. Relying on iRepertoire HTBI primers and Arm-PCR of CDR3 regions, the team built TCR beta libraries. TCRdb reanalysed the multiplex PCR reads using MiXCR and keeps one entry per CDR3 protein. This sample yields approximately 440,000 distinct CDR3 sequences, of which 20% to 30% are seen a single time; about 26% belongs to the top ten. This TCR was sampled from a female donor with Graves disease. The starting material was peripheral blood mononuclear cells (PBMCs), obtained when the disease was refractory, from a patient treated with antithyroid drugs. The gene calls are TRBV24-1 and TRBJ2-5; D perhaps matches TRBD1 (6 bases). The DNA of the CDR3 is TGTGCCACCAGTGACCACGTCGGACAGACGGAGACCCAGTACTTC. This codes for CATSDHVGQTETQYF.